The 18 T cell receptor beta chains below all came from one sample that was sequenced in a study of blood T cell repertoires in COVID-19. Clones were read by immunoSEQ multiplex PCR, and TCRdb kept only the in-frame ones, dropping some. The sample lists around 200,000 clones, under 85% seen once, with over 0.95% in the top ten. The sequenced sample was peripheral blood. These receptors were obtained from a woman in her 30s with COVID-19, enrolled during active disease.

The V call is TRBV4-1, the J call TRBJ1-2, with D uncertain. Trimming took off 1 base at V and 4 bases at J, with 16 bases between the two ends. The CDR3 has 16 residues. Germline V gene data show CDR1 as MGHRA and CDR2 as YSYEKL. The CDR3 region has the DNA TGCGCCAGCAGCCAAGGACACCGACCTGAGGGCTATGGCTACACCTTC. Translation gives CASSQGHRPEGYGYTF.

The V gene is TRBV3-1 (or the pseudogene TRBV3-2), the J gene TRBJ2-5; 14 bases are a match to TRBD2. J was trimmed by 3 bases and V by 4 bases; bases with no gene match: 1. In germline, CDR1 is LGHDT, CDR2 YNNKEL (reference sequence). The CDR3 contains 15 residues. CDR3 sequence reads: CASSPGLAGEETQYF. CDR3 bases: TGTGCCAGCAGCCCGGGACTAGCGGGGGAAGAGACCCAGTACTTC.

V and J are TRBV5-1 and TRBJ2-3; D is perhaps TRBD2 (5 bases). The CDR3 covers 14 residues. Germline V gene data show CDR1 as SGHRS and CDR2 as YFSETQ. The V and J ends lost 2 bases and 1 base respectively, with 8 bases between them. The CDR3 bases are TGCGCCAGCAGCTTTAGCGCCGGCACAGATACGCAGTATTTT. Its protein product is CASSFSAGTDTQYF.

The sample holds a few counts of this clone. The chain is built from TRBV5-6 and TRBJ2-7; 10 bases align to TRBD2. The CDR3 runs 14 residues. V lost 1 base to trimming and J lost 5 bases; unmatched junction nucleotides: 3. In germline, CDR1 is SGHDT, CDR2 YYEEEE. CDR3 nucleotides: TGTGCCAGCAGCTTGCCTAGCGGGAGTAACGAGCAGTACTTC. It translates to CASSLPSGSNEQYF. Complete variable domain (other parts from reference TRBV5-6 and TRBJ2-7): DAGVTQSPTHLIKTRGQQVTLRCSPKSGHDTVSWYQQALGQGPQFIFQYYEEEERQRGNFPDRFSGHQFPNYSSELNVNALLLGDSALYLCASSLPSGSNEQYFGPGTRLTVT.

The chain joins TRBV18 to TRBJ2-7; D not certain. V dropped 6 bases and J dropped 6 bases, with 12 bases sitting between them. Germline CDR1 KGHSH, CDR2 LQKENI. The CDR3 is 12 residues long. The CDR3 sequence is CASSETRSEQYF. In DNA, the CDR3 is TGTGCCAGCTCCGAAACGCGGAGCGAGCAGTACTTC. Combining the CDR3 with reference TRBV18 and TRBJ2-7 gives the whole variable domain NAGVMQNPRHLVRRRGQEARLRCSPMKGHSHVYWYRQLPEEGLKFMVYLQKENIIDESGMPKERFSAEFPKEGPSILRIQQVVRGDSAAYFCASSETRSEQYFGPGTRLTVT.

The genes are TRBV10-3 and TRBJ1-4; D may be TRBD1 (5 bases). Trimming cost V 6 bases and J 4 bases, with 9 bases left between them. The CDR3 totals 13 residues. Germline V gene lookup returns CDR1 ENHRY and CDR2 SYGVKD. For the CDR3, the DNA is TGTGCCATCAGGCCGGGACTTAATGAAAAACTGTTTTTT. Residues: CAIRPGLNEKLFF.

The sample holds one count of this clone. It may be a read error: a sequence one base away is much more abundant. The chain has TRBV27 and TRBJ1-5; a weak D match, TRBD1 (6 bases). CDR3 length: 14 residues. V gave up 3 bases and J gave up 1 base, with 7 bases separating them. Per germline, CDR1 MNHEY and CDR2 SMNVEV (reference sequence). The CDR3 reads CASSLQGSNQPQHF. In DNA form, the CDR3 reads TGTGCCAGCAGTTTGCAGGGGAGCAATCAGCCCCAGCATTTT.

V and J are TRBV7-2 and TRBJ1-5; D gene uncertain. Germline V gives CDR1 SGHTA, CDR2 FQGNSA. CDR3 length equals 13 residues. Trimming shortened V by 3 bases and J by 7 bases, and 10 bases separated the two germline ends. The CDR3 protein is CASSLGSGQPQHF. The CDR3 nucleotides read TGTGCCAGCAGCTTGGGGTCGGGGCAGCCCCAGCATTTT.

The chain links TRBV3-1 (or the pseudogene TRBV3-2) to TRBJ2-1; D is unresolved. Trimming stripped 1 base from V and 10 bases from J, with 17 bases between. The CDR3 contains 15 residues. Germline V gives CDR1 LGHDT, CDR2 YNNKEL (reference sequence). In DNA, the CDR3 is TGTGCCAGCAGCCAAGCGGCCGACCTGGGCTTAGAGCAGTTCTTC. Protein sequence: CASSQAADLGLEQFF.

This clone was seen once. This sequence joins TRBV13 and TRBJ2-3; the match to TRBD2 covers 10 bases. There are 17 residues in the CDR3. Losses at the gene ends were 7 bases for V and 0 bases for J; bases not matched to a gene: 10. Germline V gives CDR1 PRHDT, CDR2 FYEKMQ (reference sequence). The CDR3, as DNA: TGTGCCAGCACCCTCGCCGGGACTAGCGCTAGCACAGATACGCAGTATTTT. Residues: CASTLAGTSASTDTQYF.

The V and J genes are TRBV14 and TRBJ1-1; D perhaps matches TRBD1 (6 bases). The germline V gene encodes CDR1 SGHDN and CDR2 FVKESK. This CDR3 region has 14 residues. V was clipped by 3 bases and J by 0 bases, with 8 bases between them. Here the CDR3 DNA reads TGTGCCAGCAGCCACAGGGGTATGAACACTGAAGCTTTCTTT. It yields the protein CASSHRGMNTEAFF.

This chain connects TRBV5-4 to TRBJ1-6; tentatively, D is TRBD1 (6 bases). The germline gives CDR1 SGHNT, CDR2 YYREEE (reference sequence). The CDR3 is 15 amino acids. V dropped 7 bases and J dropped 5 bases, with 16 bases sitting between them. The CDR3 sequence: CASRAGTTDNSPLHF. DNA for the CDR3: TGTGCCAGCCGCGCCGGGACAACAGATAATTCACCCCTCCACTTT.

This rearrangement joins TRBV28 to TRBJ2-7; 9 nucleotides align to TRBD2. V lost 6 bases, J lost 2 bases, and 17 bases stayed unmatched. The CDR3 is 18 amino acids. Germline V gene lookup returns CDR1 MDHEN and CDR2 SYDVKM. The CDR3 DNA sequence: TGTGCCAGCAGCCCGCCGGGGTTTAAGCGGGAGGTCCCCTACGAGCAGTACTTC. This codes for CASSPPGFKREVPYEQYF.

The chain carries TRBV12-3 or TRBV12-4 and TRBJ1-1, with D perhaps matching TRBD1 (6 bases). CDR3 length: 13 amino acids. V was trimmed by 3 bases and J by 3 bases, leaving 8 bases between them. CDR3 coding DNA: TGTGCCAGCAGTTTTTACAGGGACACTGAAGCTTTCTTT. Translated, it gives CASSFYRDTEAFF.

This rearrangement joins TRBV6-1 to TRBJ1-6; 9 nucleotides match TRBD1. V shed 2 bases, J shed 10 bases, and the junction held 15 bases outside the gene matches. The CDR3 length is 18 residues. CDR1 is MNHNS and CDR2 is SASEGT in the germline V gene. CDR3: CASSERLLRDRAGSPLHF. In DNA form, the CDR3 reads TGTGCCAGCAGTGAAAGACTGCTACGGGACAGGGCAGGATCACCCCTCCACTTT.

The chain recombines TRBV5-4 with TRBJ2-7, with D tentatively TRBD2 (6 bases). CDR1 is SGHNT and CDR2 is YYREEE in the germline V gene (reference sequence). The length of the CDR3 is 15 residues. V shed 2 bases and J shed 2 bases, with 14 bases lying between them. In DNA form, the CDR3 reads TGTGCCAGCAGCTTTGTTTCGGGGGACCCCTACGAGCAGTACTTC. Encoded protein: CASSFVSGDPYEQYF.

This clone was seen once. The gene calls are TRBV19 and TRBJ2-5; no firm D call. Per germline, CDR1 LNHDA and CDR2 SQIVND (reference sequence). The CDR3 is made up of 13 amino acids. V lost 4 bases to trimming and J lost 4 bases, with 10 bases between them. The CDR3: CASSSLRRETQYF. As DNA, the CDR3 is TGTGCCAGTAGTAGTCTCCGGAGAGAGACCCAGTACTTC.

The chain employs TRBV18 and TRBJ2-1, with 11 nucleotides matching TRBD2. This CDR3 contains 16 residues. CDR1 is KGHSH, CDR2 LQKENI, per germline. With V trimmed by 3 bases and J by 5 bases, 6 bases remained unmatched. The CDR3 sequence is CASSPSGTSGNNEQFF. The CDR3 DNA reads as TGTGCCAGCTCACCCTCCGGGACTAGCGGAAACAATGAGCAGTTCTTC.